Listed here is a single TCR beta chain. Its antigen is still unknown. Using immunoSEQ multiplex PCR, the repertoire was profiled, and TCRdb retains in-frame clones only, with some absent. The sample consists of around 100,000 clones, 91% of them appearing once. The data belong to a study of OX40 agonist ivuxolimab in advanced cancers. Study information: Prior anti-PD-1, anti-PD-L1 or anti-CTLA-4 therapy was allowed; around 40% had some. Study findings and constraints: CD4+ and CD8+ blood T cells expanded clonally by week 6 at 0.1 to 3.0 mg/kg.

V was shortened by 1 base and J by 9 bases, with 13 bases between the two germline ends. CDR3 length equals 14 residues. Germline assignment: CDR1 SGHTA and CDR2 FQGNSA. This sequence joins TRBV7-2 and TRBJ2-4; TRBD1 is a possible D gene (8 bases). Sequenced material: CD4+ or CD8+ T cells sorted from blood, taken in a trial of the OX40 agonist ivuxolimab. The receptor comes from an adult with an advanced solid tumor such as melanoma, head and neck, liver or kidney cancer. DNA for the CDR3: TGTGCCAGCAGCTTAGAACAGGGGGGGAGCATTCAGTACTTC. Translated: CASSLEQGGSIQYF.